Below, 23 T cell receptor beta chains from the same sample are listed, as sequenced in a study of CD8+CD57+ T cells in acquired aplastic anemia. Profiling that covered TCR beta VDJ and CDR3 relied on genomic DNA as its template. TCRdb itself ran the reads through MiXCR, one entry per CDR3 protein. The table lists 90,000 to 150,000 distinct CDR3 sequences, about 50% of them singletons. In patients chosen for sequencing, flow cytometry had shown CD8+CD57+ cell expansion. The material sequenced was sorted CD4+, CD8+, or CD8+CD57+ T cells (not recorded which) from PBMCs. The receptors were sampled from a human donor with aplastic anemia.

Note on this clonotype: Germline is not matched at one junction end, which may reflect a read error. The chain employs TRBV7-9 and TRBJ1-1, with D uncertain. This CDR3 has 13 amino acids. Germline V lookup: CDR1 SEHNR, CDR2 FQNEAQ (reference sequence). The DNA of the CDR3 is TGTGCCAGCAGCTTAGTGATGAACACTGAAGCTGTTTTT. This gives the protein CASSLVMNTEAVF. The whole variable domain, remainder taken from reference TRBV7-9 and TRBJ1-1, is DTGVSQNPRHKITKRGQNVTFRCDPISEHNRLYWYRQTLGQGPEFLTYFQNEAQLEKSRLLSDRFSAERPKGSFSTLEIQRTEQGDSAMYLCASSLVMNTEAVFGQGTRLTVV.

This clonotype was recorded a few times. The CDR3 DNA reads TGTGCCAGCAGTCCCGGGACGGATACGCAGTATTTT. Amino acid sequence: CASSPGTDTQYF. The rearrangement joins TRBV12-3 or TRBV12-4 to TRBJ2-3; D might be TRBD1 or TRBD2, each matching 5 bases. The CDR3 spans 12 residues. V was pared by 5 bases and J by 6 bases, with 9 bases between.

The chain has TRBV10-3 and TRBJ1-1, with D possibly matching TRBD1 (5 bases). Deletions cut 10 bases from V and 1 base from J, with 16 bases between. Germline lookup yields CDR1 ENHRY and CDR2 SYGVKD. The CDR3 covers 14 residues. The CDR3 DNA reads TGTGCCAGCAGCAGACAGCGAGCGAACACTGAAGCTTTCTTT. It specifies CASSRQRANTEAFF.

V gene TRBV12-3 or TRBV12-4 combines with J gene TRBJ1-1; possibly TRBD1 for D (5 bases). This CDR3 has 15 residues. Trimming removed 3 bases from V and 4 bases from J, with 15 bases in between. CDR3 loop: CASSFGGGSSTEAFF. CDR3 DNA: TGTGCCAGCAGTTTCGGGGGGGGGTCGAGCACTGAAGCTTTCTTT.

This chain links TRBV29-1 with TRBJ1-5; TRBD1 might be the D (5 bases). Trimming pared 4 bases from V and 5 bases from J, leaving 12 bases between. The germline CDR1 and CDR2 sequences are SQVTM and ANQGSEA. This CDR3 comprises 13 residues. The CDR3 DNA sequence: TGCAGCGTTGTATCCGACAGCTATCAGCCCCAGCATTTT. Protein sequence: CSVVSDSYQPQHF.

This clonotype occurred many times. For the CDR3, the DNA is TGTGCCATCAGTGAGTCGAGGCTGGAGAACGAGCAGTACTTC. Residues: CAISESRLENEQYF. The chain joins TRBV10-3 to TRBJ2-7, with D unresolved. The germline gives CDR1 ENHRY, CDR2 SYGVKD. This CDR3 spans 14 amino acids. Trimming took off 0 bases at V and 5 bases at J, with 11 bases between the two ends.

In its sample, this clonotype was seen many times. The chain combines TRBV20-1 with TRBJ1-1, with D uncertain. CDR1 and CDR2 from the germline V gene are DFQATT and SNEGSKA (reference sequence). The CDR3 loop spans 14 amino acids. V was clipped by 5 bases and J by 4 bases, with 17 bases between them. The CDR3 protein is CSASRAGGVTEAFF. The CDR3 bases are TGCAGTGCTTCGCGGGCAGGTGGGGTCACTGAAGCTTTCTTT.

Many counts were recorded for this clonotype. CDR3 amino acids: CASSQDFSGTGRYEQYF. The CDR3 region has the DNA TGTGCCAGCAGCCAAGATTTTAGTGGAACAGGGAGGTACGAGCAGTACTTC. The V gene is TRBV4-2, the J gene TRBJ2-7, with D perhaps TRBD1 or TRBD2 (6 bases each). The CDR3 runs 17 residues. Trimming shortened V by 0 bases and J by 4 bases, and 19 bases separated the two germline ends. Germline V gene lookup returns CDR1 LGHNA and CDR2 YNFKEQ.

Remarks on this clonotype: The junction differs from germline at one of its ends, possibly a read error. The CDR3 DNA reads as TGTGCCAGCAGCTTAGCGGGGGGTAGAATTGAGTTCTTC. As protein: CASSLAGGRIEFF. The chain links TRBV7-9 to TRBJ2-5; D is possibly TRBD2 (6 bases). The CDR3 contains 13 residues. The germline CDR1 and CDR2 sequences are SEHNR and FQNEAQ (reference sequence).

With regard to this clonotype: At one end the junction does not follow the germline gene, possibly because of a read error. For the CDR3, the DNA is TGCAGTGCCCAGGACGGATGGGGCTTC. It codes for CSAQDGWGF. The chain has TRBV20-1 and TRBJ2-7; D ambiguous. Looked up from germline, CDR1 is DFQATT and CDR2 is SNEGSKA (reference sequence). The CDR3 contains 9 residues.

This chain links TRBV20-1 with TRBJ2-6, with unresolved D. V shed 8 bases and J shed 2 bases, with 10 bases lying between them. This CDR3 is built from 13 residues. CDR1 is DFQATT, CDR2 SNEGSKA, per germline (reference sequence). The CDR3 spells CSLYAPGANVLTF. DNA for the CDR3: TGCAGTCTTTATGCCCCTGGGGCCAACGTCCTGACTTTC.

This chain connects TRBV2 to TRBJ1-6; D gene uncertain. V was shortened by 0 bases and J by 10 bases, with 13 bases between the two germline ends. This CDR3 has 15 amino acids. Germline CDR1 and CDR2: SNHLY and FYNNEI. Written as DNA, the CDR3 is TGTGCCAGCAGTGAAGCGGGGAGGCTTGGCTCACCCCTCCACTTT. Protein product: CASSEAGRLGSPLHF.

This sequence joins TRBV9 and TRBJ2-3; D not resolved. The CDR3 loop spans 14 amino acids. From germline, CDR1 is SGDLS and CDR2 YYNGEE. Trimming removed 4 bases from V and 0 bases from J, with 9 bases in between. The CDR3 DNA reads TGTGCCAGCAGCCGATTTACGAGCACAGATACGCAGTATTTT. Translating gives CASSRFTSTDTQYF.

The chain links TRBV29-1 to TRBJ2-7; 11 nucleotides line up with TRBD1. Germline V gene sequence: CDR1 SQVTM, CDR2 ANQGSEA. The trim removed 6 bases at V and 5 bases at J, leaving 3 bases unmatched. The CDR3 consists of 12 residues. Here the CDR3 DNA reads TGCAGCGTCTCGGGACAGGGGGACGAGCAGTACTTC. Its translation is CSVSGQGDEQYF.

This clonotype appeared once. The V gene is TRBV19, the J gene TRBJ2-7, with TRBD1 matching 9 bases. Trimming at V came to 5 bases and at J to 2 bases, leaving 7 bases not matched to a gene. The CDR3 sequence is 15 residues long. The germline gives CDR1 LNHDA, CDR2 SQIVND (reference sequence). CDR3 loop: CASSWGQGGAYEQYF. The CDR3 DNA follows: TGTGCCAGTAGTTGGGGACAGGGAGGCGCCTACGAGCAGTACTTC.

The CDR3 nucleotides are TGTGCCATCAGTAGAGGGACGTTGAACACCGGGGAGCTGTTTTTT. This codes for CAISRGTLNTGELFF. The chain uses TRBV10-3 and TRBJ2-2; tentatively, D is TRBD1 or TRBD2 (5 bases each). This CDR3 spans 15 amino acids. The V gene's germline CDR1 is ENHRY and CDR2 SYGVKD. V dropped 5 bases and J dropped 1 base, with 11 bases sitting between them.

The chain carries TRBV20-1 and TRBJ2-3; 11 bases line up with TRBD2. The CDR3 is 14 residues long. Germline V lookup: CDR1 DFQATT, CDR2 SNEGSKA (reference sequence). V was pared by 6 bases and J by 0 bases, with 2 bases of the junction left unmatched. The CDR3 spells CSARTSGSTDTQYF. CDR3 in DNA: TGCAGTGCGCGGACTAGCGGGAGCACAGATACGCAGTATTTT.

The chain carries TRBV20-1 and TRBJ1-2; possibly TRBD1 for D (5 bases). The germline V and J ends were trimmed by 0 bases and 5 bases, with 10 bases remaining between them. The CDR3 extends over 13 amino acids. The germline V gene encodes CDR1 DFQATT and CDR2 SNEGSKA (reference sequence). The CDR3, as DNA: TGCAGTGCTAGAGATAGGCCAGGGTATGGCTACACCTTC. It specifies CSARDRPGYGYTF.

This clonotype was seen a few times. The chain employs TRBV7-3 and TRBJ2-7, with D possibly matching TRBD2 (6 bases). The V end lost 5 bases, the J end lost 5 bases, and 13 bases lay between the germline ends. CDR1 and CDR2 (germline): SGHTA, FQGTGA. There are 13 residues in the CDR3. The CDR3 region has the DNA TGTGCCAGCAGCCGCCTAGCGTTCCACGAGCAGTACTTC. This sequence encodes CASSRLAFHEQYF.

In this sample, this clonotype turned up once. V and J are TRBV4-1 and TRBJ2-3; 10 bases are a match to TRBD2. V trimming: 1 base; J trimming: 2 bases; junction bases outside the gene matches: 9. The CDR3 has 18 residues. The germline CDR1 and CDR2 sequences are MGHRA and YSYEKL. CDR3 coding DNA: TGCGCCAGCAGCCAAGCCCCGACTACTAGCGGGGCCACAGATACGCAGTATTTT. Translating gives CASSQAPTTSGATDTQYF.

This clonotype was seen only a few times. This chain joins TRBV7-2 and TRBJ1-1; possible D gene TRBD1, 5 bases. Germline CDR1 and CDR2: SGHTA and FQGNSA. V was trimmed by 5 bases and J by 4 bases, leaving 11 bases between them. The CDR3 consists of 13 residues. The CDR3 is CASSPNRGTEAFF. The CDR3 region has the DNA TGTGCCAGCAGCCCCAATAGGGGCACTGAAGCTTTCTTT.

The rearrangement joins TRBV20-1 to TRBJ1-2; TRBD1 is a possible D gene (6 bases). The CDR3 extends over 12 amino acids. Germline CDR1 DFQATT, CDR2 SNEGSKA (reference sequence). V lost 3 bases and J lost 5, with 10 bases in between. The CDR3 loop is CSARGGGYGYTF. The CDR3 DNA is TGCAGTGCTAGGGGGGGCGGGTATGGCTACACCTTC.

This clonotype was seen more than once but under ten times. One junction end disagrees with the germline gene, perhaps due to a read error. The V and J genes are TRBV12-3 or TRBV12-4 and TRBJ2-7; TRBD1 matches at 9 bases. CDR3 length: 15 residues. CDR3 nucleotide sequence: TGTACCAGCAGTGACCTACCGGGACAGGGTTACGAGCAGTACTTC. Translation: CTSSDLPGQGYEQYF.